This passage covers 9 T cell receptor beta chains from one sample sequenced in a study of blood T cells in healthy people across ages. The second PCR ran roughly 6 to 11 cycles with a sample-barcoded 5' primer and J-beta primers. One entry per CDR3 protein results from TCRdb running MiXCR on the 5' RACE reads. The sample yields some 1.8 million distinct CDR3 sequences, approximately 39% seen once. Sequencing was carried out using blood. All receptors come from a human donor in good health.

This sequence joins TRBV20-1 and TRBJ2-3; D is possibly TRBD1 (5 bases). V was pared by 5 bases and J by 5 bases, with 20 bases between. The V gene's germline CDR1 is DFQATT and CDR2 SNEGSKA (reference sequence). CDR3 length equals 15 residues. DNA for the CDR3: TGCAGTGCTCCAAACATCGCCACAAGGGGAGATACGCAGTATTTT. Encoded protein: CSAPNIATRGDTQYF.

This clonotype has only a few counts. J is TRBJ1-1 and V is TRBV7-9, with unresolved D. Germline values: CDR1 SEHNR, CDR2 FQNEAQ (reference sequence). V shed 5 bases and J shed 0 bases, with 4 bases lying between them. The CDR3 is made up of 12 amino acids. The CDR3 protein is CASSTVNTEAFF. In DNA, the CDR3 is TGTGCCAGCAGCACGGTGAACACTGAAGCTTTCTTT. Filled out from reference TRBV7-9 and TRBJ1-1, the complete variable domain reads DTGVSQNPRHKITKRGQNVTFRCDPISEHNRLYWYRQTLGQGPEFLTYFQNEAQLEKSRLLSDRFSAERPKGSFSTLEIQRTEQGDSAMYLCASSTVNTEAFFGQGTRLTVV.

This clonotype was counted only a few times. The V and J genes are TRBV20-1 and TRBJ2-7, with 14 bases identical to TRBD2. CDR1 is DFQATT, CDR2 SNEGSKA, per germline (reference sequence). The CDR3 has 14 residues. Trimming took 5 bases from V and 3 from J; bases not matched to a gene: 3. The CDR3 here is CSASGLAGGYEQYF. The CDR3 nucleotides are TGCAGTGCTTCCGGACTAGCGGGGGGCTACGAGCAGTACTTC.

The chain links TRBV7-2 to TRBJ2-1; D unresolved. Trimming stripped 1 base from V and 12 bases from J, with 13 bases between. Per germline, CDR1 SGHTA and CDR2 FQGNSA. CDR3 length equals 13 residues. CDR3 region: CASSLESASGQFF. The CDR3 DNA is TGTGCCAGCAGCTTAGAGTCGGCATCTGGGCAGTTCTTC.

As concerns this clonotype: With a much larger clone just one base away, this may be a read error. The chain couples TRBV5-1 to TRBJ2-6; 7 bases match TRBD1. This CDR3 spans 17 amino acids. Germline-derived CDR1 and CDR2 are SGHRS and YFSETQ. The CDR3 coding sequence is TGCGCCAGCAGCTTCTCGCAACAGGGGTCTGGGGCCAACGTCCTGCCTTTC. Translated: CASSFSQQGSGANVLPF.

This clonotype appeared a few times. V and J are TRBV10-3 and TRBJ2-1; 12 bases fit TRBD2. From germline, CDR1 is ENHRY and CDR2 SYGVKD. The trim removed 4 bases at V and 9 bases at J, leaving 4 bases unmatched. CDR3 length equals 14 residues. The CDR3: CAISASGGAGEQFF. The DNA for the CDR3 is TGTGCCATCAGTGCTAGCGGGGGGGCTGGTGAGCAGTTCTTC.

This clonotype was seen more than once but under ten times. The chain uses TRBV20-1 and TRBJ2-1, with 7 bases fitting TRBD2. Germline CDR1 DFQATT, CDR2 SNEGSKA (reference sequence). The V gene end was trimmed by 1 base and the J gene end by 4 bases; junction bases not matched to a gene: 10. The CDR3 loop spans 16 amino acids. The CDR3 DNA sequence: TGCAGTGCTAGAGCAACGGCTAGCGGTCAATACAATGAGCAGTTCTTC. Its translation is CSARATASGQYNEQFF.

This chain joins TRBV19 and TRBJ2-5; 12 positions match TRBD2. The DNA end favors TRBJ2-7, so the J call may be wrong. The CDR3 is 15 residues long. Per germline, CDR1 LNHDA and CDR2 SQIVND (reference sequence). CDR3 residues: CASSQASGGACEQYF. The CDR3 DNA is TGTGCCAGTAGCCAAGCTAGCGGGGGGGCCTGCGAGCAGTACTTC.

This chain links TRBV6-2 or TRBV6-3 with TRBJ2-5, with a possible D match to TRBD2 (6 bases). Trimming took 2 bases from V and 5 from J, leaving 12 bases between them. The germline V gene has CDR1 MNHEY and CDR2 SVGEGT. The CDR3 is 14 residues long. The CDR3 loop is CASSYGGTRETQYF. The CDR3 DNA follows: TGTGCCAGCAGTTACGGGGGGACTCGGGAGACCCAGTACTTC.